This is a list of T cell receptor beta chains from one sample in a study of shared clonotypes between healthy human individuals. The protocol was immunoSEQ multiplex PCR, while the TCRdb copy is restricted to in-frame clones and leaves out a portion. The sample gives 450,000 to 700,000 clones, roughly 95% of which show up once; 0.1% to 0.11% is in the top ten. The sequenced sample consisted of naive CD8+ T cells sorted from blood. Receptors were obtained from a woman in her 30s in good health. The CDR3 runs from the conserved cysteine through the conserved F or W. D genes are given only for firm matches. For some rows the clone size is stated as once, few or many, or as a class when expanded; others skip it.

abundance	d_gene	v_gene	j_gene	CDR3nt	CDR3aa
NA	NA	TRBV29-1	TRBJ2-7	TGCAGCGTTGGGGGGGACTACGAGCAGTACTTC	CSVGGDYEQYF
NA	NA	TRBV28	TRBJ1-5	TGTGCCAGCAGTTTATACCCGGGGGCGAGCAATCAGCCCCAGCATTTT	CASSLYPGASNQPQHF
few	TRBD1	TRBV5-1	TRBJ2-1	TGCGCCAGCAGCTTCACAGGGGGCTACAATGAGCAGTTCTTC	CASSFTGGYNEQFF
NA	NA	TRBV19	TRBJ2-7	TGTGCCAGTAGTGAATGGACAGGGAGGGGCTACGAGCAGTACTTC	CASSEWTGRGYEQYF
NA	NA	TRBV27	TRBJ1-2	TGTGCCAGCAGTCCCGTTGCCTATGGCTACACCTTC	CASSPVAYGYTF
once	NA	TRBV6-5	TRBJ2-7	TGTGCCAGCAGCTCCGGGACACTCAACGAGCAGTACTTC	CASSSGTLNEQYF
NA	TRBD2	TRBV5-1	TRBJ2-2	TGCGCCAGCAGGGGACTAGCGGGACGGACCGGGGAGCTGTTTTTT	CASRGLAGRTGELFF
NA	NA	TRBV5-1	TRBJ2-3	TGCGCCAGCAGCTTGTTCTTTTCTAGCACAGATACGCAGTATTTT	CASSLFFSSTDTQYF
NA	NA	TRBV7-8	TRBJ1-5	TGTGCCAGCAGCTTAGTAGGTTATAGCAATCAGCCCCAGCATTTT	CASSLVGYSNQPQHF
NA	NA	TRBV27	TRBJ2-7	TGTGCCAGCAGTTTAGGTAGGAGCTCCTACGAGCAGTACTTC	CASSLGRSSYEQYF
NA	NA	TRBV11-2	TRBJ2-3	TGTGCCAGCAGCTTAGACCCCGGGCGCGGAGATACGCAGTATTTT	CASSLDPGRGDTQYF
NA	NA	TRBV6-5	TRBJ2-1	TGTGCCAGCAGTCTCGGCAGATCCTACAATGAGCAGTTCTTC	CASSLGRSYNEQFF
NA	NA	TRBV7-6	TRBJ2-7	TGTGCCAGCAGCTTAGGACAGGACAACTACGAGCAGTACTTC	CASSLGQDNYEQYF
NA	NA	TRBV29-1	TRBJ2-7	TGCAGCGTTGAAGACGGCTCCTACGAGCAGTACTTC	CSVEDGSYEQYF
NA	NA	TRBV27	TRBJ2-1	TGTGCCAGCAGTTTATGGAAGGGATATGAGCAGTTCTTC	CASSLWKGYEQFF
NA	TRBD1	TRBV19	TRBJ1-4	TGTGCCAGTAGTATAACCAGGGGGGAAACTAATGAAAAACTGTTTTTT	CASSITRGETNEKLFF
NA	NA	TRBV20-1	TRBJ1-1	TGCAGTGCTAGTCCTTACACTGAAGCTTTCTTT	CSASPYTEAFF
NA	NA	TRBV4-1	TRBJ2-7	TGCGCCAGCAGCCAAGATCGCCACGAGCAGTACTTC	CASSQDRHEQYF
NA	NA	TRBV4-1	TRBJ2-1	TGCGCCAGCAGCCCCCGTCGGGGGACCTCCTACAATGAGCAGTTCTTC	CASSPRRGTSYNEQFF
once	TRBD1	TRBV9	TRBJ2-5	TGTGCCAGCAGCGTAGGAGACAGGGGAAAGACCCAGTACTTC	CASSVGDRGKTQYF
NA	TRBD2	TRBV18	TRBJ2-3	TGTGCCAGCTCACCGGGAGCGGGACGGACAGATACGCAGTATTTT	CASSPGAGRTDTQYF
NA	NA	TRBV5-6	TRBJ1-5	TGTGCCAGCAGCTTGGACGGGGGCGATCAGCCCCAGCATTTT	CASSLDGGDQPQHF
NA	NA	TRBV29-1	TRBJ1-3	TGCAGCGCCCTCGGACAAAGCTCTGGAAACACCATATATTTT	CSALGQSSGNTIYF
once	NA	TRBV11-2	TRBJ2-7	TGTGCCAGCAGCTCCGAAGGACTTCTCTACGAGCAGTACTTC	CASSSEGLLYEQYF
NA	NA	TRBV6-5	TRBJ1-5	TGTGCCAGCAGTTACTCTGGGCCCTATAGCAATCAGCCCCAGCATTTT	CASSYSGPYSNQPQHF
NA	NA	TRBV19	TRBJ1-3	TGTGCCAGTGCATGGGGGTACTCCTCTGGAAACACCATATATTTT	CASAWGYSSGNTIYF
NA	NA	TRBV19	TRBJ1-1	TGTGCCAGTAGTAGCCTGTCGGGGAACACTGAAGCTTTCTTT	CASSSLSGNTEAFF
NA	NA	TRBV28	TRBJ2-7	TGTGCCAGCAGTTTAGCAGTCCGCGAGCAGTACTTC	CASSLAVREQYF
NA	NA	TRBV16	TRBJ1-4	TGTGCCAGCAGCCCCCCGGAAAGGGGAGAGAGAGAAAAACTGTTTTTT	CASSPPERGEREKLFF
NA	NA	TRBV7-6	TRBJ1-5	TGTGCCAGCAGCTCCGGGGGAGGCAATCAGCCCCAGCATTTT	CASSSGGGNQPQHF
NA	NA	TRBV27	TRBJ1-2	TGTGCCAGCAGTTTTCGCGGGGGGCGAGAGGGCTACACCTTC	CASSFRGGREGYTF
NA	TRBD1	TRBV7-6	TRBJ2-2	TGTGCCAGCAGCCCGGGGACAGGGGGGACCGGGGAGCTGTTTTTT	CASSPGTGGTGELFF
NA	NA	TRBV7-8	TRBJ1-5	TGTGCCAGCAGCTTGGCGGGGATTCATAGCAATCAGCCCCAGCATTTT	CASSLAGIHSNQPQHF
NA	NA	TRBV28	TRBJ2-5	TGTGCCAGCAGTGGTAGCGGTGGAGTAGAGACCCAGTACTTC	CASSGSGGVETQYF
NA	TRBD2	TRBV9	TRBJ2-1	TGTGCCAGCAGCGTAGGGGGACTAGGGGTACCCGAGCAGTTCTTC	CASSVGGLGVPEQFF
NA	NA	TRBV5-4	TRBJ1-2	TGTGCCAGCAGCGCCACAGCTAACTATGGCTACACCTTC	CASSATANYGYTF
NA	NA	TRBV9	TRBJ2-1	TGTGCCAGCAGCGCGGGAAGCTACAATGAGCAGTTCTTC	CASSAGSYNEQFF
NA	NA	TRBV2	TRBJ1-4	TGTGCCAGCAGAGAACTTTCCGGGACACGGAATGAAAAACTGTTTTTT	CASRELSGTRNEKLFF
NA	NA	TRBV10-3	TRBJ2-7	TGTGCCATCAGTTTGCAAGATCCAACATCAAAATACGAGCAGTACTTC	CAISLQDPTSKYEQYF
NA	NA	TRBV2	TRBJ2-7	TGTGCCAGCAGTGAAGCTCGTTTTAATGAGCAGTACTTC	CASSEARFNEQYF
NA	NA	TRBV21-1	TRBJ1-2	TGTGCCAGCAGCACCGGAGCCCGGACGGCCGGGTTGAGATACTATGGCTACACCTTC	CASSTGARTAGLRYYGYTF
NA	NA	TRBV4-1	TRBJ2-2	TGCGCCAGCAGCCAAGGACTTGACACCGGGGAGCTGTTTTTT	CASSQGLDTGELFF
NA	TRBD2	TRBV2	TRBJ2-4	TGTGCCAGCACCCGTGGACTAGCGGGAGATGACGGCATTCAGTACTTC	CASTRGLAGDDGIQYF
NA	NA	TRBV2	TRBJ1-1	TGTGCCAGCAGCGACGCGAACACTGAAGCTTTCTTT	CASSDANTEAFF
few	NA	TRBV27	TRBJ1-5	TGTGCCAGCAGTTGGGGGGGGGCGGGGTCTGGGCAGCCCCAGCATTTT	CASSWGGAGSGQPQHF
NA	NA	TRBV4-2	TRBJ2-7	TGTGCCAGCAGCCAAGCCTCGCTCCACGAGCAGTACTTC	CASSQASLHEQYF
NA	NA	TRBV6-5	TRBJ2-2	TGTGCCAGCAGTTACGGGCAGGCAAACACCGGGGAGCTGTTTTTT	CASSYGQANTGELFF